This entry concerns a single T cell receptor beta chain. At the DNA level, this CDR3 is encoded by other sequences in the same sample as well. These data belong to a study of blood T cell repertoires in COVID-19. Assay: immunoSEQ multiplex PCR; the TCRdb copy retains only in-frame clones and omits some. In the table there are about 140,000 clones, around 81% of which are singletons. The germline V gene has CDR1 MNHEY and CDR2 SVGEGT. CDR3 length: 14 residues. V gave up 3 bases and J gave up 6 bases; unmatched junction bases: 4. The sequenced sample consisted of peripheral blood. The rearrangement joins TRBV6-2 or TRBV6-3 to TRBJ2-3, with 9 bases identical to TRBD2. The TCR originated in a human donor in a cohort sampled during active COVID-19. The chain's CDR3 is CASSYTSGRDTQYF. The DNA for the CDR3 is TGTGCCAGCAGTTATACTAGCGGGCGCGATACGCAGTATTTT.